This is a list of T cell receptor beta chains from one sample in a study of early T cells in non-severe SARS-CoV-2 infection. Each CDR3 protein is one row after TCRdb ran MiXCR on the 5' RACE reads. Among fewer than 95,000 distinct CDR3 sequences listed, around 17% were seen once. The sample in question was whole blood, obtained at baseline. Every receptor here comes from an adult who was a healthcare worker with PCR-confirmed SARS-CoV-2 infection or an uninfected control (not recorded which). Each CDR3 is given with its conserved first and last residue. The D gene is left open where the match is weak. Size tells how often a clone was seen (once, few, many) or the class of an expanded clone, and some rows leave it out.

>TRBV10-3|NA|NA|TRBJ2-5
CATRLGGGPRETQYF
TGTGCCACGCGACTAGGGGGAGGGCCACGGGAGACCCAGTACTTC
>TRBV7-2|NA|few|TRBJ2-4
CASSPGTIAKNIQYF
TGTGCCAGCAGCCCTGGGACAATAGCCAAAAACATTCAGTACTTC
>TRBV11-2|TRBD2|NA|TRBJ2-1
CASSPDTSGSINEQFF
TGTGCCAGCAGCCCAGACACTAGCGGGAGCATCAATGAGCAGTTCTTC
>TRBV7-6|TRBD1|many|TRBJ2-2
CASSFLRDRASSGELFF
TGTGCCAGCAGCTTCCTCAGGGACAGGGCATCATCCGGGGAGCTGTTTTTT
>TRBV19|NA|few|TRBJ2-2
CASRGKANTGELFF
TGTGCCAGTCGGGGGAAGGCGAACACCGGGGAGCTGTTTTTT
>TRBV6-5|NA|NA|TRBJ2-7
CASSPDFAYEQYF
TGTGCCAGCAGTCCGGACTTTGCCTACGAGCAGTACTTC
>TRBV18|NA|many|TRBJ2-1
CASSPSEAALSSYNEQFF
TGTGCCAGCTCACCAAGCGAGGCGGCCCTGAGCTCCTACAATGAGCAGTTCTTC
>TRBV11-2|NA|NA|TRBJ2-3
CASSLDGGASTDTQYF
TGTGCCAGCAGCTTAGACGGCGGGGCCTCCACAGATACGCAGTATTTT
>TRBV15|NA|NA|TRBJ2-1
CATRFLAFLRPYNEQFF
TGTGCCACCAGATTTCTAGCCTTCTTACGGCCCTACAATGAGCAGTTCTTC
>TRBV28|NA|few|TRBJ1-3
CASSAGAYGNTIYF
TGTGCCAGCAGTGCAGGGGCCTATGGAAACACCATATATTTT
>TRBV28|NA|NA|TRBJ2-2
CVSRGLTGELFF
TGTGTCAGCCGCGGCCTCACCGGGGAGCTGTTTTTT
>TRBV12-3/TRBV12-4|NA|NA|TRBJ2-1
CASKPGLRGGEQFF
TGTGCCAGCAAACCGGGACTCCGAGGGGGTGAGCAGTTCTTC
>TRBV12-3/TRBV12-4|NA|few|TRBJ2-1
CASTKLGQKHNEQFF
TGTGCCAGCACAAAACTGGGGCAGAAACACAATGAGCAGTTCTTC
>TRBV6-5|TRBD2|few|TRBJ2-5
CASSPGWGGQETQYF
TGTGCCAGCAGCCCCGGGTGGGGGGGGCAAGAGACCCAGTACTTC
>TRBV27|TRBD2|NA|TRBJ2-7
CASSLYPPVGRGPYEQYF
TGTGCCAGCAGTTTATATCCACCGGTAGGGAGGGGCCCCTACGAGCAGTACTTC
>TRBV7-9|TRBD2|few|TRBJ2-1
CASRTGTSTDNEQFF
TGTGCCAGCAGAACCGGGACTAGCACTGACAATGAGCAGTTCTTC
>TRBV11-2|TRBD1|NA|TRBJ2-3
CASSKDRVAQYF
TGTGCCAGCAGCAAAGACAGGGTAGCGCAGTATTTT
>TRBV6-2/TRBV6-3|NA|few|TRBJ2-3
CASSYSHHRDTQYF
TGTGCCAGCAGTTACTCGCACCACAGGGATACGCAGTATTTT
>TRBV11-2|NA|few|TRBJ1-3
CASSSDSSGNTIYF
TGTGCCAGCAGCTCAGACAGCTCTGGAAACACCATATATTTT
>TRBV30|NA|NA|TRBJ2-7
CAWSSGLRYEQYF
TGTGCCTGGAGCTCGGGGTTAAGGTACGAGCAGTACTTC
>TRBV6-5|NA|many|TRBJ2-5
CASSSRGPTADETQYF
TGTGCCAGCAGTTCGCGTGGACCCACAGCCGACGAGACCCAGTACTTC
>TRBV4-1|TRBD2|many|TRBJ2-1
CASSQEIAGGHWGEQFF
TGCGCCAGCAGCCAAGAAATAGCGGGAGGCCATTGGGGTGAGCAGTTCTTC
>TRBV20-1|NA|NA|TRBJ2-3
CSARGGPTDTQYF
TGCAGTGCTAGGGGAGGCCCCACAGATACGCAGTATTTT
>TRBV18|NA|NA|TRBJ2-3
CASSGQLTDTQYF
TGTGCCAGCTCCGGCCAACTCACAGATACGCAGTATTTT
>TRBV12-3/TRBV12-4|NA|many|TRBJ1-3
CASSLEGSRDTIYF
TGTGCCAGCAGTTTAGAGGGCAGCCGAGACACCATATATTTT
>TRBV7-9|NA|many|TRBJ2-2
CASSLVDGELFF
TGTGCCAGCAGCTTGGTAGACGGGGAGCTGTTTTTT
>TRBV6-1|TRBD1|many|TRBJ2-7
CASKRTGDFYEQYF
TGTGCCAGCAAGCGGACAGGGGATTTCTACGAGCAGTACTTC
>TRBV9|NA|NA|TRBJ1-5
CASSPDPGNQPQHF
TGTGCCAGCAGCCCCGATCCGGGGAATCAGCCCCAGCATTTT
>TRBV20-1|TRBD1|NA|TRBJ2-3
CSGRDREDTQYF
TGCAGTGGACGGGACAGGGAAGATACGCAGTATTTT
>TRBV5-1|NA|NA|TRBJ2-7
CASSSGGGGHRSYEQYF
TGCGCCAGCAGCTCGGGAGGAGGGGGACACCGCTCCTACGAGCAGTACTTC
>TRBV27|NA|NA|TRBJ1-6
CASSFSDNSPLHF
TGTGCCAGCAGTTTTAGTGATAATTCACCCCTCCACTTT
>TRBV28|NA|NA|TRBJ2-2
CASRQGAGELFF
TGTGCCAGCAGACAGGGAGCCGGGGAGCTGTTTTTT
>TRBV2|NA|many|TRBJ2-3
CASRQGELDTQYF
TGTGCCAGCAGGCAGGGAGAATTGGATACGCAGTATTTT
>TRBV3-1|TRBD2|NA|TRBJ2-3
CASSQGPKREAPDTQYF
TGTGCCAGCAGCCAGGGCCCCAAGCGGGAGGCCCCAGATACGCAGTATTTT
>TRBV6-5|NA|NA|TRBJ2-2
CASSPTGTPPGELFF
TGTGCCAGCAGCCCAACAGGGACCCCACCCGGGGAGCTGTTTTTT
>TRBV24-1|NA|NA|TRBJ2-5
CATSDSLTQETQYF
TGTGCCACCAGTGATTCCTTGACACAAGAGACCCAGTACTTC
>TRBV30|TRBD2|NA|TRBJ2-1
CAWRGGDTGEQFF
TGTGCCTGGAGGGGAGGGGATACGGGCGAGCAGTTCTTC
>TRBV13|NA|NA|TRBJ1-4
CASSFGVWHEKLFF
TGTGCCAGCAGCTTTGGAGTATGGCATGAAAAACTGTTTTTT
>TRBV5-1|NA|many|TRBJ2-7
CASSSTGTVGPSYEQYF
TGCGCCAGCAGCAGTACCGGGACCGTGGGCCCCTCCTACGAGCAGTACTTC
>TRBV28|NA|few|TRBJ1-2
CASSPWDILSDGYTF
TGTGCCAGCAGTCCGTGGGACATTTTATCAGATGGCTACACCTTC
>TRBV18|TRBD1|NA|TRBJ1-1
CASSPMTGADTEAFF
TGTGCCAGCTCACCCATGACAGGGGCTGACACTGAAGCTTTCTTT
>TRBV12-3/TRBV12-4|NA|few|TRBJ1-5
CASSLDRYGPQHF
TGTGCCAGCAGTTTAGACAGGTATGGGCCCCAGCATTTT
>TRBV3-1|NA|NA|TRBJ2-2
CASSQVYQGAGGELFF
TGTGCCAGCAGCCAAGTTTATCAGGGAGCGGGCGGGGAGCTGTTTTTT
>TRBV20-1|NA|NA|TRBJ2-5
CSASSGLETQYF
TGCAGTGCTTCCAGTGGTTTGGAGACCCAGTACTTC
>TRBV6-2/TRBV6-3|TRBD1|NA|TRBJ1-1
CASRDRGPNTEAFF
TGTGCCAGCAGAGACAGGGGACCCAACACTGAAGCTTTCTTT
>TRBV20-1|NA|NA|TRBJ2-1
CSAKSVGKPEQFF
TGCAGTGCTAAGAGCGTCGGTAAGCCTGAGCAGTTCTTC
>TRBV7-9|NA|NA|TRBJ2-3
CASSLGVRGTDTQYF
TGTGCCAGCAGCTTAGGCGTCCGTGGCACAGATACGCAGTATTTT
>TRBV5-1|TRBD1|NA|TRBJ2-6
CASSLSGQSQSVGANVLTF
TGCGCCAGCAGCTTGTCGGGACAGTCCCAATCCGTTGGGGCCAACGTCCTGACTTTC
>TRBV6-1|TRBD1|few|TRBJ2-7
CASSDQGGLSSYEQYF
TGTGCCAGCAGTGATCAAGGGGGCTTAAGCTCCTACGAGCAGTACTTC
>TRBV11-2|NA|many|TRBJ2-3
CASSGRRDTQYF
TGTGCCAGCAGCGGTCGTCGAGATACGCAGTATTTT
>TRBV6-4|NA|many|TRBJ2-3
CASSDSIGTDTQYF
TGTGCCAGCAGTGACTCTATTGGGACAGATACGCAGTATTTT
>TRBV6-1|TRBD1|few|TRBJ2-1
CASLMDRVRDEQFF
TGTGCCAGCTTGATGGACAGGGTGAGGGATGAGCAGTTCTTC
>TRBV6-2/TRBV6-3|NA|few|TRBJ2-5
CASSGSETQYF
TGTGCCAGCTCGGGGTCCGAGACCCAGTACTTC